Listed below are T cell receptor beta chains from one sample, sequenced in a study of T cells in localized non-small cell lung cancer. Assay used: immunoSEQ multiplex PCR; TCRdb lists only in-frame clones, some missing. Here the sample spans 21,000 or so clones, 88% being singletons. This specimen consisted of peripheral blood mononuclear cells, obtained before any cancer treatment. The origin of the receptors is a male donor older than 55 with stage II lung adenocarcinoma. The CDR3 runs from the conserved cysteine through the conserved F or W. A D gene is named only where the DNA matches it firmly. Clone size, where shown, is once, few, many, or a class for clones that have expanded.

cdr3_aa cdr3_nt j_call clone_size cdr3_length v_call d_call
CASSPSDSLYEQYF TGTGCCAGTAGTCCGTCAGACAGTCTCTACGAGCAGTACTTC TRBJ2-7 NA 14 TRBV19 NA
CASSQAARGRGNEQFF TGCGCCAGCAGCCAAGCGGCCAGGGGAAGGGGCAATGAGCAGTTCTTC TRBJ2-1 NA 16 TRBV4-1 NA
CASSSAAGGPGGQYF TGTGCCAGCAGCTCCGCGGCGGGAGGGCCAGGGGGGCAGTACTTC TRBJ2-7 NA 15 TRBV5-4 TRBD2
CASSRTGAQMNTEAFF TGCGCCAGCAGCCGGACAGGAGCCCAAATGAACACTGAAGCTTTCTTT TRBJ1-1 NA 16 TRBV4-1 TRBD1
CATKTGGGTEAFF TGTGCCACCAAGACAGGAGGAGGGACTGAAGCTTTCTTT TRBJ1-1 NA 13 TRBV6-1 NA
CASSLRTTSSYNEQFF TGTGCCAGCAGCTTACGCACTACAAGCTCCTACAATGAGCAGTTCTTC TRBJ2-1 NA 16 TRBV7-9 NA
CASRDRGRGTEAFF TGTGCCAGCCGGGACAGGGGGCGGGGCACTGAAGCTTTCTTT TRBJ1-1 NA 14 TRBV28 TRBD1
CASSQTRVRGSTEAFF TGTGCCAGCAGCCAGACCAGGGTCAGGGGAAGCACTGAAGCTTTCTTT TRBJ1-1 NA 16 TRBV7-9 NA
CASSPGLRQKNGNTIYF TGTGCCAGCTCACCAGGTCTGAGACAGAAGAATGGAAACACCATATATTTT TRBJ1-3 NA 17 TRBV18 NA
CASEGLAGVGYEQYF TGTGCCAGCGAGGGACTAGCGGGAGTAGGGTACGAGCAGTACTTC TRBJ2-7 NA 15 TRBV6-1 TRBD2
CAFRGSRGEQFF TGTGCCTTCCGGGGGAGTAGGGGTGAGCAGTTCTTC TRBJ2-1 NA 12 TRBV10-3 NA
CASSLDWNNEQFF TGTGCCAGCTCACTAGACTGGAACAATGAGCAGTTCTTC TRBJ2-1 NA 13 TRBV18 NA
CASGITGISHEQYF TGTGCCAGCGGGATTACAGGGATTTCTCACGAGCAGTACTTC TRBJ2-7 once 14 TRBV19 NA
CASTPTSGSGDEQFF TGTGCCAGCACCCCGACTAGCGGGAGCGGGGATGAGCAGTTCTTC TRBJ2-1 NA 15 TRBV9 TRBD2
CASSPSAQQYF TGTGCCAGCAGTCCTAGCGCTCAGCAGTACTTC TRBJ2-7 NA 11 TRBV7-9 NA
CASSLDVGFGEQFF TGTGCCAGCAGCTTAGATGTTGGCTTTGGTGAGCAGTTCTTC TRBJ2-1 NA 14 TRBV11-3 NA
CASSVGTANTEAFF TGCGCCAGCAGCGTCGGGACAGCAAACACTGAAGCTTTCTTT TRBJ1-1 NA 14 TRBV5-1 TRBD1
CASSLFTGVNEQYF TGTGCCAGCAGTTTATTTACAGGGGTAAACGAGCAGTACTTC TRBJ2-7 NA 14 TRBV28 TRBD1
CASSSSGTGEKLFF TGTGCCAGCAGCTCCTCCGGGACTGGGGAAAAACTGTTTTTT TRBJ1-4 NA 14 TRBV5-6 NA
CASSVDRLSYEQYF TGTGCCAGCAGCGTCGACAGGCTTTCCTACGAGCAGTACTTC TRBJ2-7 NA 14 TRBV5-6 NA
CASSEGTSGTDTQYF TGCGCCAGCAGCGAAGGGACTAGCGGCACAGATACGCAGTATTTT TRBJ2-3 NA 15 TRBV5-1 TRBD2
CASSSHGTSGKLDTQYF TGTGCCAGCAGCTCGCACGGGACTAGCGGGAAACTAGATACGCAGTATTTT TRBJ2-3 NA 17 TRBV7-9 TRBD2
CASSESGGSYNSPLHF TGTGCCAGCAGTGAATCAGGGGGCTCCTATAATTCACCCCTCCACTTT TRBJ1-6 NA 16 TRBV25-1 TRBD1
CASSPLQGLQETQYF TGTGCCAGCAGTCCGCTACAGGGGCTCCAAGAGACCCAGTACTTC TRBJ2-5 NA 15 TRBV6-5 TRBD1
CASSLVGPGETQYF TGTGCCAGCAGCCTAGTGGGGCCGGGGGAGACCCAGTACTTC TRBJ2-5 NA 14 TRBV7-9 NA
CASSFPQGYPPLHF TGTGCCAGCAGTTTCCCTCAAGGTTATCCACCCCTCCACTTT TRBJ1-6 NA 14 TRBV28 NA
CASSASVGGYGYTF TGTGCCAGCAGTGCCTCGGTGGGGGGGTATGGCTACACCTTC TRBJ1-2 NA 14 TRBV27 NA
CASSPRRDRRGYTF TGTGCCAGCTCCCCCCGCCGGGACAGAAGGGGCTACACCTTC TRBJ1-2 NA 14 TRBV28 TRBD1
CASLVSGANVLTF TGTGCCAGCTTGGTCAGTGGGGCCAACGTCCTGACTTTC TRBJ2-6 NA 13 TRBV6-5 NA
CASSLDFADTQYF TGTGCCAGCAGCTTGGACTTTGCAGATACGCAGTATTTT TRBJ2-3 NA 13 TRBV5-4 NA
CASSPPHVSASYEQYF TGTGCCAGCTCACCACCGCATGTCAGTGCCTCCTACGAGCAGTACTTC TRBJ2-7 NA 16 TRBV18 NA
CASRLGGWTASYEQYF TGTGCCAGCAGACTGGGGGGGTGGACAGCGTCCTACGAGCAGTACTTC TRBJ2-7 once 16 TRBV27 NA
CASSFANSYNEQFF TGTGCCAGCAGTTTTGCAAACTCCTACAATGAGCAGTTCTTC TRBJ2-1 NA 14 TRBV28 NA
CASSLSPVSPYEQYF TGTGCCAGCAGCTTATCTCCGGTCAGCCCCTACGAGCAGTACTTC TRBJ2-7 few 15 TRBV11-2 NA
CASSLTASTDTQYF TGTGCCAGCAGCTTGACTGCTAGCACAGATACGCAGTATTTT TRBJ2-3 once 14 TRBV7-2 NA
CASSASGIWTYNEQFF TGTGCCAGTAGTGCTAGCGGGATTTGGACCTACAATGAGCAGTTCTTC TRBJ2-1 once 16 TRBV19 TRBD2
CASSYSEGLETQYF TGTGCCAGCAGTTACTCGGAGGGGCTGGAGACCCAGTACTTC TRBJ2-5 NA 14 TRBV6-6 NA
CAISVGRLNTGELFF TGTGCCATCAGTGTAGGCAGGTTGAACACCGGGGAGCTGTTTTTT TRBJ2-2 NA 15 TRBV10-3 NA
CASRGVNEQFF TGTGCCAGTAGGGGCGTAAATGAGCAGTTCTTC TRBJ2-1 NA 11 TRBV28 NA
CASSSPSGSSYNEQFF TGCGCCAGCAGCTCCCCTAGCGGGAGCTCCTACAATGAGCAGTTCTTC TRBJ2-1 NA 16 TRBV5-1 TRBD2
CASSDFWGRNNEQFF TGTGCCAGCAGTGACTTCTGGGGGAGAAATAATGAGCAGTTCTTC TRBJ2-1 NA 15 TRBV2 NA
CASSIVAGSGEQFF TGCGCCAGCAGCATCGTAGCTGGATCGGGGGAGCAGTTCTTC TRBJ2-1 NA 14 TRBV5-1 NA